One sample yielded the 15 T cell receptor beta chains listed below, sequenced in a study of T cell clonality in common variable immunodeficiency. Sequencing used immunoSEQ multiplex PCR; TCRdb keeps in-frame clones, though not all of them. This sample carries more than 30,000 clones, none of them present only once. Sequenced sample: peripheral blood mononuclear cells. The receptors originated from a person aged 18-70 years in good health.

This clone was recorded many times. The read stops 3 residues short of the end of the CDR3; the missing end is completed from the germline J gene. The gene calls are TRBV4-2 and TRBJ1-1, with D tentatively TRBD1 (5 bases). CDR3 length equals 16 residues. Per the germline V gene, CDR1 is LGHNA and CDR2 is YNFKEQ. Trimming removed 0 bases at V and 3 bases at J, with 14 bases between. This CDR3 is CASSQDPAGGYTEAFF. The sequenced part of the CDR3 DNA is TGTGCCAGCAGCCAAGATCCCGCCGGGGGATACACTGAA.

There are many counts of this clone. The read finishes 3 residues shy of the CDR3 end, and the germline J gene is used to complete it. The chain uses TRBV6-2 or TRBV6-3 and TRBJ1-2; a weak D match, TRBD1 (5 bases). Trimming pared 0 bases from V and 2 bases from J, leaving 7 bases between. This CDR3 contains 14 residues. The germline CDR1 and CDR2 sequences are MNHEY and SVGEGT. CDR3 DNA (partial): TGTGCCAGCAGTTACTCGGGGGGGAACTATGGC. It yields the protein CASSYSGGNYG. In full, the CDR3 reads CASSYSGGNYGYTF.

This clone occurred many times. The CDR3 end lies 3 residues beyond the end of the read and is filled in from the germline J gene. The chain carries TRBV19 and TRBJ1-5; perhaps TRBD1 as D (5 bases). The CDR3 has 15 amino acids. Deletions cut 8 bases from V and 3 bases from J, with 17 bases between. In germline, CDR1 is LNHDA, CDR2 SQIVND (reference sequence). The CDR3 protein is CASPTRGVPNQPQHF. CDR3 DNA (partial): TGTGCCAGTCCCACCCGGGGGGTCCCCAATCAGCCC.

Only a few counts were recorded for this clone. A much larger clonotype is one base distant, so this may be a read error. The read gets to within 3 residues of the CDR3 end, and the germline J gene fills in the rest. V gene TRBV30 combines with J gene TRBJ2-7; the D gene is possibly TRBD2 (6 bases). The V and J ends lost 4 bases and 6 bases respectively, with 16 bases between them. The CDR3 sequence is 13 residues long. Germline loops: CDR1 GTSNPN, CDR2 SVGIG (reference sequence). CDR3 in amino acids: CAWKNGLRGEQYF. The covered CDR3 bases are TGTGCCTGGAAAAACGGGCTGCGGGGCGAG.

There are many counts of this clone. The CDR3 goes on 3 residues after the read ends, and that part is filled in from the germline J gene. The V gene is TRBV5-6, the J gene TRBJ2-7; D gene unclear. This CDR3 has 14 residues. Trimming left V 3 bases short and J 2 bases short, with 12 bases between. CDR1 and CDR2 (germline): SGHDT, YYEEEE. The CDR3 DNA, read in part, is TGTGCCAGCAGCTCGAATAGGGTAGCCTACGAG. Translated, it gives CASSSNRVAYE. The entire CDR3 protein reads CASSSNRVAYEQYF. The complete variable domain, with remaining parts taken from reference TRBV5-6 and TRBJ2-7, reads DAGVTQSPTHLIKTRGQQVTLRCSPKSGHDTVSWYQQALGQGPQFIFQYYEEEERQRGNFPDRFSGHQFPNYSSELNVNALLLGDSALYLCASSSNRVAYEQYFGPGTRLTVT.

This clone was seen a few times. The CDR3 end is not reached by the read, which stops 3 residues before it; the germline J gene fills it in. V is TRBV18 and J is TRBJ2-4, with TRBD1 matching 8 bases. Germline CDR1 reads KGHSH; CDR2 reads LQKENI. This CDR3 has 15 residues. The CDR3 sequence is CASSTGDVFVYGQYF. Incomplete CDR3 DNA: TGTGCCAGCTCGACAGGGGACGTTTTTGTTTATGGT.

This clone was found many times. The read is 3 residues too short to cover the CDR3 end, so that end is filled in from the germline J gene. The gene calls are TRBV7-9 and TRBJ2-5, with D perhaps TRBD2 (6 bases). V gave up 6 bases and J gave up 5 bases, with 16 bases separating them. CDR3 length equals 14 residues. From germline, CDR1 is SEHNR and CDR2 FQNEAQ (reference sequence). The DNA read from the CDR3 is TGTGCCAGCAGGCCCCCGGAGGGTGGGGAGACC. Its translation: CASRPPEGGET. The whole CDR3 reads CASRPPEGGETQYF. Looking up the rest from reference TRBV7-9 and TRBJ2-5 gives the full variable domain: DTGVSQNPRHKITKRGQNVTFRCDPISEHNRLYWYRQTLGQGPEFLTYFQNEAQLEKSRLLSDRFSAERPKGSFSTLEIQRTEQGDSAMYLCASRPPEGGETQYFGPGTRLLVL.

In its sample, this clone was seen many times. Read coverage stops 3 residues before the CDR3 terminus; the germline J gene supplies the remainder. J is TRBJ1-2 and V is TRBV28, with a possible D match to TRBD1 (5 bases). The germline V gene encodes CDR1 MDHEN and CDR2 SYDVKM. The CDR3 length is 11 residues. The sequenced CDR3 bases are TGTGCCAGCAGTTTGGGGGGAGGC. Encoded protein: CASSLGGG. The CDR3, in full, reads CASSLGGGYTF.

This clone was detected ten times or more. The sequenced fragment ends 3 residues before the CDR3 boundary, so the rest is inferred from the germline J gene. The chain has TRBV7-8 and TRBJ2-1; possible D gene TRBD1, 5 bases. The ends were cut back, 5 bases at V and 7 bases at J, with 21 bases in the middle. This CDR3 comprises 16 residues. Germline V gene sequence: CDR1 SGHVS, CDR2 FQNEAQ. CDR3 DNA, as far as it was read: TGTGCCAGCAGCCAGACGGTCCCCAGGGCCAATAATGAG. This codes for CASSQTVPRANNE. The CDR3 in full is CASSQTVPRANNEQFF. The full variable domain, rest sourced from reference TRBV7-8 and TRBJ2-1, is GAGVSQSPRYKVAKRGQDVALRCDPISGHVSLFWYQQALGQGPEFLTYFQNEAQLDKSGLPSDRFFAERPEGSVSTLKIQRTQQEDSAVYLCASSQTVPRANNEQFFGPGTRLTVL.

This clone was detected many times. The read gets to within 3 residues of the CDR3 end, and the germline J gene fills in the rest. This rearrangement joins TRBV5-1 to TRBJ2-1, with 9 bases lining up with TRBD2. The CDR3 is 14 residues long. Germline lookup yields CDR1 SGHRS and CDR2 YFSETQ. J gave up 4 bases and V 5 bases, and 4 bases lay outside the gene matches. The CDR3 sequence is CASSSGGPYNEQFF. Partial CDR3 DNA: TGCGCCAGCAGTAGCGGGGGACCTTACAATGAG. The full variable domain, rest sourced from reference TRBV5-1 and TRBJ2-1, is KAGVTQTPRYLIKTRGQQVTLSCSPISGHRSVSWYQQTPGQGLQFLFEYFSETQRNKGNFPGRFSGRQFSNSRSEMNVSTLELGDSALYLCASSSGGPYNEQFFGPGTRLTVL.

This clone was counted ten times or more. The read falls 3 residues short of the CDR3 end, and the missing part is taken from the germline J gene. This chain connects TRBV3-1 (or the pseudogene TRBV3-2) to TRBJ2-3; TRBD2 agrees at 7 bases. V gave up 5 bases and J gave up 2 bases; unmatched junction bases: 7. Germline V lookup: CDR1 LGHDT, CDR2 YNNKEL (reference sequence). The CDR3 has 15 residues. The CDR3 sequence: CASSSRGLNTDTQYF. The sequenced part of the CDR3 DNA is TGTGCCAGCAGCTCACGGGGACTAAACACAGATACG.

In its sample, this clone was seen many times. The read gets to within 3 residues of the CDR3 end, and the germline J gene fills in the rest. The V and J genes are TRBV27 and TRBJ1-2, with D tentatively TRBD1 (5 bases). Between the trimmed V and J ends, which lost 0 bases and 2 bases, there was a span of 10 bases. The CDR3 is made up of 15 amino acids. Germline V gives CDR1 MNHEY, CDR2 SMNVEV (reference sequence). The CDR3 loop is CASSLSGPRNYGYTF. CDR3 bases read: TGTGCCAGCAGTTTATCGGGGCCGCGAAACTATGGC.

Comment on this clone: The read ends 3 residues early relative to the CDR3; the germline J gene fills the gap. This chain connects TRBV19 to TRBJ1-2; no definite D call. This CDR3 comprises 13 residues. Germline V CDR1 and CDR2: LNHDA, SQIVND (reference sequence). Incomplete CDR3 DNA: TGTGCCAGTAGTATTGGAGGGTACCACGAC. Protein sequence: CASSIGGYHD. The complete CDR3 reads CASSIGGYHDYTF.

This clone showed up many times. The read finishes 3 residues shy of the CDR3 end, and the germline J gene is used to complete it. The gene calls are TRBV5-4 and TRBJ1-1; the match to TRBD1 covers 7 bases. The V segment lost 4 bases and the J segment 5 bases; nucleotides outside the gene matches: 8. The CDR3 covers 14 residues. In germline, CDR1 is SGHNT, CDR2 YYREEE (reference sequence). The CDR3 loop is CASSAGTVRTEAFF. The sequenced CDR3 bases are TGTGCCAGCAGCGCTGGGACAGTTAGGACTGAA.

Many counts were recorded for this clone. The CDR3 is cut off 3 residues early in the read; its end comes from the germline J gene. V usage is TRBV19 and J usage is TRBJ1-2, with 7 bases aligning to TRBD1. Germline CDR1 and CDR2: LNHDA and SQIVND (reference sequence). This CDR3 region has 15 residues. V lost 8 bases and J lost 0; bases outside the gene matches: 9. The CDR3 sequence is CASGPDRVTNYGYTF. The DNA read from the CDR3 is TGTGCCAGTGGGCCCGACAGGGTTACTAACTATGGC.